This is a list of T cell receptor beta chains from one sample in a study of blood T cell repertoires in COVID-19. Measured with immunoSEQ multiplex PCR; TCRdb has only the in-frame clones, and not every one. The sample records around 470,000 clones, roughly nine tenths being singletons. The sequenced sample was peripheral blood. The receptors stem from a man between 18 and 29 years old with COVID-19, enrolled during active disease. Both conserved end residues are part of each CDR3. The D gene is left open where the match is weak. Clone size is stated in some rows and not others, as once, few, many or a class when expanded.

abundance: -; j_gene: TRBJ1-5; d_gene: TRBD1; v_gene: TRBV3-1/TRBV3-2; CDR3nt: TGTGCCAGCAGACAGGGGACTCAGCCCCAGCATTTT; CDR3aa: CASRQGTQPQHF
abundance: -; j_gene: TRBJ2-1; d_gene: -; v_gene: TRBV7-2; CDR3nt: TGTGCCAGCAGCTTAGCGCGTGGCGGGGTAAGCTCCTACAATGAGCAGTTCTTC; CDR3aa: CASSLARGGVSSYNEQFF
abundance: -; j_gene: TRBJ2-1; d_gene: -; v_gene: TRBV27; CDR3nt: TGTGCCAGCTCTCCTCGTCCAGGGGATGGCAATGAGCAGTTCTTC; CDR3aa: CASSPRPGDGNEQFF
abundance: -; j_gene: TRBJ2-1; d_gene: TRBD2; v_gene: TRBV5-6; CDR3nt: TGTGCCAGCAGCTCAATAGCGGGGAGATACGATGAGCAGTTCTTC; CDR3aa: CASSSIAGRYDEQFF
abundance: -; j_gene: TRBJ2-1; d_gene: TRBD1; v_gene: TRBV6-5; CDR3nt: TGTGCCAGCAGTTACTCCGGGACAGGGGGCTACAATGAGCAGTTCTTC; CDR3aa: CASSYSGTGGYNEQFF
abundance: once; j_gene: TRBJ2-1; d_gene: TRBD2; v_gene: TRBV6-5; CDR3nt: TGTGCCAGCAGTTACTCCGGACTAGACCAGTTCTTC; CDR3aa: CASSYSGLDQFF
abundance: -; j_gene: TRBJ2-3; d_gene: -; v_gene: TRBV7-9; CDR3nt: TGTGCCAGCAGCTCCCCTGATGCGGAAAGAACAGATACGCAGTATTTT; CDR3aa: CASSSPDAERTDTQYF
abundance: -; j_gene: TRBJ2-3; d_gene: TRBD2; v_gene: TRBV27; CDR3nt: TGTGCCAGCAGTTTAGGCCTAGCGGGAAATACGCAGTATTTT; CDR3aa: CASSLGLAGNTQYF
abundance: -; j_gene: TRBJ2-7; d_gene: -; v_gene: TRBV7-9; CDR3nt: TGTGCCAGCAGCGGTGGGGGCCTAGCCGAGGAACATTACGAGCAGTACTTC; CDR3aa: CASSGGGLAEEHYEQYF
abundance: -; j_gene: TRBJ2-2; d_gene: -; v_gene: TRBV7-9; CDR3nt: TGTGCCAGCAGCCTCCCTTCTGTCGGGGAGCTGTTTTTT; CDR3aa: CASSLPSVGELFF
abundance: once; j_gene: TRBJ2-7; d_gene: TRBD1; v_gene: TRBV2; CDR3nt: TGTGCCAGCAATCGACAGGGCTACGAGCAGTACTTC; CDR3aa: CASNRQGYEQYF
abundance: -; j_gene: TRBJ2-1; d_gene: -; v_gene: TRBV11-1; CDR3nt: TGTGCCAGCAGCTTAGACAGGGAAAATGAGCAGTTCTTC; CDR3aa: CASSLDRENEQFF
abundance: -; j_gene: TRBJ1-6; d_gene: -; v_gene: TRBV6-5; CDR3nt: TGTGCCAGCAGGAGGGGGTATAATTCACCCCTCCACTTT; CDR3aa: CASRRGYNSPLHF
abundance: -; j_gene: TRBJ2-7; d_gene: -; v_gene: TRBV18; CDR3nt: TGTGCCAGCTCACCACCGTCGTTCTCCTACGAGCAGTACTTC; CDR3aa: CASSPPSFSYEQYF
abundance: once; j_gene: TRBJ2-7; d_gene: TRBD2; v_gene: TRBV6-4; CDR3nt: TGTGCCAGCAGTGACTCGAGTGCGGGAGGCTCCTACGAGCAGTACTTC; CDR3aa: CASSDSSAGGSYEQYF
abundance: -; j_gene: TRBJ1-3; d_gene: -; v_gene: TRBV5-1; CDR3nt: TGCGCCAGCAGCTTGGTAGGGGGGGCCTCTGGAAACACCATATATTTT; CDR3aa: CASSLVGGASGNTIYF
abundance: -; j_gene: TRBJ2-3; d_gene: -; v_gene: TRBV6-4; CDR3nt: TGTGCCAGCAGTTTGGGTGGAGATAGTAGCACAGATACGCAGTATTTT; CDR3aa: CASSLGGDSSTDTQYF
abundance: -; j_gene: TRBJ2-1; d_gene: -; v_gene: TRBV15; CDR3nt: TGTGCCACCAGCAGAGGAAAGACAGGGAGGAACTACAATGAGCAGTTCTTC; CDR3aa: CATSRGKTGRNYNEQFF
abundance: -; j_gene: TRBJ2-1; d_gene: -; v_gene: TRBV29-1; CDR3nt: TGCAGCGCTGCCGAGACAGTCTACAATGAGCAGTTCTTC; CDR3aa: CSAAETVYNEQFF
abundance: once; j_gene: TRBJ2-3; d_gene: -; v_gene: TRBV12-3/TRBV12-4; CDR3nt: TGTGCCAGCAGTTCCCGGTTCACAGATACGCAGTATTTT; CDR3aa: CASSSRFTDTQYF
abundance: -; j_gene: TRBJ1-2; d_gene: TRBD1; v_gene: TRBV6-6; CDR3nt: TGTGCCAGCAGTTGGGCGGGGACAGACTATGGCTACACCTTC; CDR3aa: CASSWAGTDYGYTF
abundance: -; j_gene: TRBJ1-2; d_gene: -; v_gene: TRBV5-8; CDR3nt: TGTGCCAGCAGCGGTGACAGAGGATACTATGGCTACACCTTC; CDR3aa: CASSGDRGYYGYTF
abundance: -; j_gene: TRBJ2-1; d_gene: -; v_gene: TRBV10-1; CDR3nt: TGCGCCAGCAGTGAAAGCCGCGGATTTAATGAGCAGTTCTTC; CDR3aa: CASSESRGFNEQFF
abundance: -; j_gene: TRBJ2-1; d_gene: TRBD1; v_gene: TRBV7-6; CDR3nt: TGTGCCAGCCAGGACAGGGGGTCCAATGAGCAGTTCTTC; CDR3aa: CASQDRGSNEQFF
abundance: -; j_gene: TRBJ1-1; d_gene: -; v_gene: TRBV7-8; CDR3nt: TGTGCCAGCAGCTCCTTACGGACCCCGGGAGGGGCTTTCTTT; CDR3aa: CASSSLRTPGGAFF
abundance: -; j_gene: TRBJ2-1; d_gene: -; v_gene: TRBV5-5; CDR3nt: TGTGCCAGCAGCTTGTCTGGCGGAAGCTCCTACAATGAGCAGTTCTTC; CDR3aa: CASSLSGGSSYNEQFF
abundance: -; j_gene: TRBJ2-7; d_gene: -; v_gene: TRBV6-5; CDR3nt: TGTGCCAGCAAAAGAACAGGCTACGAGCAGTACTTC; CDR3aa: CASKRTGYEQYF
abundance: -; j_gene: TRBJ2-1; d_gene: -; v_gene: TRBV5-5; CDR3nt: TGTGCCAGCAGCCCCCAGCTAGCATTAGGGAATGAGCAGTTCTTC; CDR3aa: CASSPQLALGNEQFF
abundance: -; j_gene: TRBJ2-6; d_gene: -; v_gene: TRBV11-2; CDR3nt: TGTGCCAGCAGAGCAGGGTCGGGTGCTGGGGCCAACGTCCTGACTTTC; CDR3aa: CASRAGSGAGANVLTF